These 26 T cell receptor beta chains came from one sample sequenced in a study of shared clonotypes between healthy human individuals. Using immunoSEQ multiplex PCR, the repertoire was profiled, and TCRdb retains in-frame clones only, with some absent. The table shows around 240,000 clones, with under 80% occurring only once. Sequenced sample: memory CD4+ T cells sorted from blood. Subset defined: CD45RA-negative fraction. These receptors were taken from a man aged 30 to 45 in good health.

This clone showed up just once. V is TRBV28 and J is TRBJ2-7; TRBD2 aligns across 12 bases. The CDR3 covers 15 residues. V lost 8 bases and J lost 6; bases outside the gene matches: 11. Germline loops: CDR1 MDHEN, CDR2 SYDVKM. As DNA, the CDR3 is TGTGCCAGCGAAAACCTAGCGGGAGGGCAGGGCGAGCAGTACTTC. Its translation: CASENLAGGQGEQYF. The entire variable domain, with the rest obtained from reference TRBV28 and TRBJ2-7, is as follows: DVKVTQSSRYLVKRTGEKVFLECVQDMDHENMFWYRQDPGLGLRLIYFSYDVKMKEKGDIPEGYSVSREKKERFSLILESASTNQTSMYLCASENLAGGQGEQYFGPGTRLTVT.

The CDR3, as DNA: TGTGCCAGCAGCCCAGGACAGAAAAACATTCAGTACTTC. It specifies CASSPGQKNIQYF. The V call is TRBV7-6, the J call TRBJ2-4; D may be TRBD1 (6 bases). Trimming took 5 bases from V and 4 from J, leaving 9 bases between them. This CDR3 has 13 amino acids. Germline-derived CDR1 and CDR2 are SGHVS and FNYEAQ.

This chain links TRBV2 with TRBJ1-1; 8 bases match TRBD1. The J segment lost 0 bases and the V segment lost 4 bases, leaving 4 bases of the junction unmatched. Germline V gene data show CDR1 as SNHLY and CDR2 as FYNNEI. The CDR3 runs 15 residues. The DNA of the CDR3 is TGTGCCAGCAGTGGGCAGGGGGCCCTGAACACTGAAGCTTTCTTT. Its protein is CASSGQGALNTEAFF.

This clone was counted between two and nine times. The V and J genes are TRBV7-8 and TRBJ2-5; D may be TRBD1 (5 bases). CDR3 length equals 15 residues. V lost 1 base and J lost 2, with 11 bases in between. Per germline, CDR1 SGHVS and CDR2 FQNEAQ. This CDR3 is CASSLGGQAQETQYF. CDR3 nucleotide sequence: TGTGCCAGCAGCTTAGGCGGACAAGCTCAAGAGACCCAGTACTTC.

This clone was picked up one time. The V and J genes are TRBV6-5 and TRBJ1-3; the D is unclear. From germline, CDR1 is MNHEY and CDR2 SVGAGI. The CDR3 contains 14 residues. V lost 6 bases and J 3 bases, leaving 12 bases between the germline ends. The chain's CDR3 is CASRSTEYGNTIYF. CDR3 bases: TGTGCCAGCAGGTCCACAGAATATGGAAACACCATATATTTT.

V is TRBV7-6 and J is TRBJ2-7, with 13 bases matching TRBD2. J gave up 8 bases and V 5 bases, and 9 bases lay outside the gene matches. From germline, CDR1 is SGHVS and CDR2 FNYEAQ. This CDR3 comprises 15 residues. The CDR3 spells CASSPLEGLAGKQYF. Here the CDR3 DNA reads TGTGCCAGCAGCCCTCTAGAGGGACTAGCGGGGAAGCAGTACTTC.

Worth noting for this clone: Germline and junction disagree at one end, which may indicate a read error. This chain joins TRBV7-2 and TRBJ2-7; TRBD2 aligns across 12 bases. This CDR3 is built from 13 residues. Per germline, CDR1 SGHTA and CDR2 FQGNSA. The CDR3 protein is CASSLRLAGEVAF. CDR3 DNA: TGTGCCAGCAGCCTCAGACTAGCGGGAGAGGTGGCGTTC.

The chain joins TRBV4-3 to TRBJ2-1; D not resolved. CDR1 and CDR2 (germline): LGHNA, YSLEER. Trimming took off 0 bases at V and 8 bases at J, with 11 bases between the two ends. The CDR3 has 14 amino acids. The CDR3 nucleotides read TGCGCCAGCAGCCAAGACCTGCAGTTGCATGAGCAGTTCTTC. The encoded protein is CASSQDLQLHEQFF.

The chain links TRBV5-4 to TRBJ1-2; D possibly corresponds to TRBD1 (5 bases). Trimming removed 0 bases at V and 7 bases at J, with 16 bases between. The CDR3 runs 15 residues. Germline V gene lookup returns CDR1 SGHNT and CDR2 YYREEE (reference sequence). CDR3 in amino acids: CASSLARGASSGYTF. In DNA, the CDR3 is TGTGCCAGCAGCTTGGCGAGGGGCGCTTCTTCTGGCTACACCTTC.

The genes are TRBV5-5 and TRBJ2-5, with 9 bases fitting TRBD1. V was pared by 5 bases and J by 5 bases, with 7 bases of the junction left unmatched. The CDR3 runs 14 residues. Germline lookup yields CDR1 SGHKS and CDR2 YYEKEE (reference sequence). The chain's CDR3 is CASRPRTGEETQYF. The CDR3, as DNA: TGTGCCAGCAGGCCTCGGACAGGGGAGGAGACCCAGTACTTC.

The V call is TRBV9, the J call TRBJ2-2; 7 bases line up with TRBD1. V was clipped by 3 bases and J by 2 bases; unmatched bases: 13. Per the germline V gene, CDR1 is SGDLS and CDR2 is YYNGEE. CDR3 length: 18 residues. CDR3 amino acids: CASSDLTRTGLNTGELFF. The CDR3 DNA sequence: TGTGCCAGCAGCGACCTAACGAGGACAGGCCTAAACACCGGGGAGCTGTTTTTT. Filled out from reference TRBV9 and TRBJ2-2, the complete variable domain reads DSGVTQTPKHLITATGQRVTLRCSPRSGDLSVYWYQQSLDQGLQFLIQYYNGEERAKGNILERFSAQQFPDLHSELNLSSLELGDSALYFCASSDLTRTGLNTGELFFGEGSRLTVL.

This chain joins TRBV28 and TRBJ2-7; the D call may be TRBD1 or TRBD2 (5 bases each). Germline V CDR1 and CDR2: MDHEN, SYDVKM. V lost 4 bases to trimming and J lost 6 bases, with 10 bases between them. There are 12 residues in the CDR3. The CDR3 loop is CASSSAGAEQYF. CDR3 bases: TGTGCCAGCAGTTCCGCCGGGGCCGAGCAGTACTTC.

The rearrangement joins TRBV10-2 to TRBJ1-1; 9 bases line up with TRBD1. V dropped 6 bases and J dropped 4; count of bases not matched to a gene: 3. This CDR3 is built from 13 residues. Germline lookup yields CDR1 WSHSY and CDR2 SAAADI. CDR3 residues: CASRETGGTEAFF. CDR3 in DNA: TGCGCCAGCAGGGAGACAGGGGGCACTGAAGCTTTCTTT.

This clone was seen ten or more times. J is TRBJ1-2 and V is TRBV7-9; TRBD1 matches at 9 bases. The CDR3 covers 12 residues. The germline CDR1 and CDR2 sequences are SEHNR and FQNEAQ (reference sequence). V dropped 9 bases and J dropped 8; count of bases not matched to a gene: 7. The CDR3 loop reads CASEQGAGGYTF. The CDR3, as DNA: TGTGCCAGTGAACAGGGGGCAGGAGGCTACACCTTC.

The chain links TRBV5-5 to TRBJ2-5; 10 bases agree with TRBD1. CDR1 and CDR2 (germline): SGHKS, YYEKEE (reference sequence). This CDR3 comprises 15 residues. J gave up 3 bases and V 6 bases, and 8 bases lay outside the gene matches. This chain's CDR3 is CASTPGQGFEETQYF. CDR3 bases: TGTGCCAGCACCCCGGGACAGGGGTTTGAAGAGACCCAGTACTTC.

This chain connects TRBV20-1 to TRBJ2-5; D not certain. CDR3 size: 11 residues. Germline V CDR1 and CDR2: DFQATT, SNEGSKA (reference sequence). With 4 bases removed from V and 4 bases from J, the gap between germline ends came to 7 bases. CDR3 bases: TGCAGTGCTACGAGGTCAGAGACCCAGTACTTC. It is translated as CSATRSETQYF.

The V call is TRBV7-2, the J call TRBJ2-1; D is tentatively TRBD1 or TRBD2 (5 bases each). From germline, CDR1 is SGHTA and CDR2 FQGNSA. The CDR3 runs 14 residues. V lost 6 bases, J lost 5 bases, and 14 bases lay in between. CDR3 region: CASSWDQGNNEQFF. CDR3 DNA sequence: TGTGCCAGCAGTTGGGACCAAGGAAACAATGAGCAGTTCTTC.

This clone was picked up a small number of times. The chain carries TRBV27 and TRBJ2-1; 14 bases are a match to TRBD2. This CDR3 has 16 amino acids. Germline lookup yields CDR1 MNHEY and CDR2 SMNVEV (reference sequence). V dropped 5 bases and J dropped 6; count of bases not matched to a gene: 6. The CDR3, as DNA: TGTGCCAGCAGTCCACGACTAGCGGGAGGGCCCAATGAGCAGTTCTTC. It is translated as CASSPRLAGGPNEQFF.

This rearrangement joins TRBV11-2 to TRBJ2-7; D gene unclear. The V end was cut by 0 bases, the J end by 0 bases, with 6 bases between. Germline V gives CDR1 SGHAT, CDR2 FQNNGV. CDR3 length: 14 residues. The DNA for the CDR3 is TGTGCCAGCAGCTTAGACCCAAACTCCTACGAGCAGTACTTC. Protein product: CASSLDPNSYEQYF.

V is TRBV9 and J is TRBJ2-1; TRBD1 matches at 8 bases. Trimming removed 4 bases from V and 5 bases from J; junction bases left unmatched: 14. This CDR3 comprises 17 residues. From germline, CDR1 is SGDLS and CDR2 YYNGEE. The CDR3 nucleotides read TGTGCCAGCAGCATCGGCCGGGACAGGACTTACCACAATGAGCAGTTCTTC. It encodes CASSIGRDRTYHNEQFF.

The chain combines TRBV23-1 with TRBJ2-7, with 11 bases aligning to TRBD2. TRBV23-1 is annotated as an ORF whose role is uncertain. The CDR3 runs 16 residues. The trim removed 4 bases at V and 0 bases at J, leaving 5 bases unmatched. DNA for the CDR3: TGCGCCAGCAGTCTAAGCGGGACTAGCGGCTCCTACGAGCAGTACTTC. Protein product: CASSLSGTSGSYEQYF.

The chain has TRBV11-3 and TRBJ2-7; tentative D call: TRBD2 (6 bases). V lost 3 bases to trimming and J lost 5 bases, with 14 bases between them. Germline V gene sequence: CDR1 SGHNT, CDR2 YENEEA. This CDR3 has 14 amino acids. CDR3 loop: CASSFGGNIDEQYF. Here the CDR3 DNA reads TGTGCCAGCAGCTTCGGGGGAAACATCGACGAGCAGTACTTC.

CDR3 bases: TGTGCCAGCAGGCGGGGACTAGCGGGAACCGAGCAGTACTTC. It codes for CASRRGLAGTEQYF. The rearrangement joins TRBV7-2 to TRBJ2-7, with 13 bases matching TRBD2. The CDR3 extends over 14 amino acids. CDR1 and CDR2 (germline): SGHTA, FQGNSA. The trim removed 6 bases at V and 6 bases at J, leaving 5 bases unmatched.

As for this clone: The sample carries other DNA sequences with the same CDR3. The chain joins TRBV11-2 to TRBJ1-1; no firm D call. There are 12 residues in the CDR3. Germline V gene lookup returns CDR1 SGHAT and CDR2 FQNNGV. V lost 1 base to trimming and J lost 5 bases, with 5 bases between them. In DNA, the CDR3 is TGTGCCAGCAGCTTAGGGGCAACTGAAGCTTTCTTT. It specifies CASSLGATEAFF.

The CDR3 region has the DNA TGTGCCAGCAACCCTTTCCGGTTCGGGAATAGCGGCTACACCTTC. Protein product: CASNPFRFGNSGYTF. The chain joins TRBV11-2 to TRBJ1-2, with unresolved D. CDR1 SGHAT and CDR2 FQNNGV come from the germline V gene. The CDR3 runs 15 residues. Trimming took 7 bases from V and 8 from J, leaving 23 bases between them.

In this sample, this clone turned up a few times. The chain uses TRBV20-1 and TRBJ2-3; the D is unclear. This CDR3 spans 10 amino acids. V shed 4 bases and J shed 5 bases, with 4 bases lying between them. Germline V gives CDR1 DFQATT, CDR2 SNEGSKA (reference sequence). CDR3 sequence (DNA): TGCAGTGCTATTGTAGATACGCAGTATTTT. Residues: CSAIVDTQYF.